This passage covers 20 T cell receptor beta chains from one sample sequenced in a study of identical twins. TCRdb re-derived calls from the 5' RACE reads in MiXCR, one entry per CDR3 protein. Of 750,000 to 950,000 distinct CDR3 sequences in the sample, 9% to 15% were seen once. The sample was also reused in another study, on yellow fever vaccine responses in identical twins.

Specimen: PBMCs. Source of these receptors: a woman aged 18 to 35 in good health.

Here the CDR3 DNA reads TGTGCCAGCAGTTTCTCCGGGACGATGAACACTGAAGCTTTCTTT. This encodes CASSFSGTMNTEAFF. This chain uses TRBV27 with TRBJ1-1, with D perhaps TRBD1 (5 bases). V was pared by 3 bases and J by 0 bases, with 11 bases between. The CDR3 is 15 residues long. In germline, CDR1 is MNHEY, CDR2 SMNVEV (reference sequence).

This clonotype has only a few counts. This chain links TRBV6-1 with TRBJ2-3; D is undetermined. The CDR3 spans 14 residues. V was cut by 6 bases and J by 0 bases, with 10 bases left in between. CDR1 and CDR2 (germline): MNHNS, SASEGT. CDR3 nucleotides: TGTGCCAGCAGCCCCGAAGCTAGCACAGATACGCAGTATTTT. It specifies CASSPEASTDTQYF.

This clonotype has just a few counts. The chain has TRBV15 and TRBJ1-2, with a weak D call TRBD1 (5 bases). The CDR3 is 15 residues long. The germline V and J ends were trimmed by 0 bases and 4 bases, with 12 bases remaining between them. CDR1 is LNHNV, CDR2 YYDKDF, per germline (reference sequence). Written as DNA, the CDR3 is TGTGCCACCAGCAGAGATACGGAGGGGATCTATGGCTACACCTTC. It translates to CATSRDTEGIYGYTF. Together with reference TRBV15 and TRBJ1-2, the CDR3 gives the full variable domain: DAMVIQNPRYQVTQFGKPVTLSCSQTLNHNVMYWYQQKSSQAPKLLFHYYDKDFNNEADTPDNFQSRRPNTSFCFLDIRSPGLGDTAMYLCATSRDTEGIYGYTFGSGTRLTVV.

This chain uses TRBV3-1 with TRBJ2-5, with D perhaps given as TRBD1 or TRBD2 (5 bases each). The CDR3 has 16 amino acids. V shed 4 bases and J shed 5 bases, with 20 bases lying between them. CDR1 and CDR2 (germline): LGHDT, YNNKEL (reference sequence). CDR3 sequence reads: CASSPRDRYLGETQYF. The CDR3, as DNA: TGTGCCAGCAGCCCCCGGGACCGGTATTTGGGGGAGACCCAGTACTTC.

This clonotype was counted only a few times. V gene TRBV6-1 combines with J gene TRBJ2-7; TRBD1 aligns across 7 bases. The CDR3 is made up of 14 amino acids. CDR1 MNHNS and CDR2 SASEGT come from the germline V gene. V shed 5 bases and J 5 bases; nucleotides not matched to a gene: 9. CDR3 amino acids: CASSPNRGPNEQYF. CDR3 sequence (DNA): TGTGCCAGCAGTCCTAACAGGGGACCGAACGAGCAGTACTTC.

V is TRBV29-1 and J is TRBJ1-1; D unresolved. Trimming left V 3 bases short and J 1 base short, with 9 bases between. This CDR3 has 13 amino acids. Per the germline V gene, CDR1 is SQVTM and CDR2 is ANQGSEA. The CDR3 here is CSVDWGQNTEAFF. The CDR3 DNA follows: TGCAGCGTTGATTGGGGTCAGAACACTGAAGCTTTCTTT.

The chain carries TRBV18 and TRBJ1-1, with 8 bases identical to TRBD1. Germline loops: CDR1 KGHSH, CDR2 LQKENI. This CDR3 is 14 amino acids long. J lost 5 bases, V lost 6 bases, and 8 bases had no gene match. This chain's CDR3 is CASSLTGVETEAFF. The CDR3 DNA reads TGTGCCAGCTCCTTGACAGGGGTAGAGACTGAAGCTTTCTTT. Full variable domain (remainder filled in from reference TRBV18 and TRBJ1-1): NAGVMQNPRHLVRRRGQEARLRCSPMKGHSHVYWYRQLPEEGLKFMVYLQKENIIDESGMPKERFSAEFPKEGPSILRIQQVVRGDSAAYFCASSLTGVETEAFFGQGTRLTVV.

This clonotype appeared once. The V and J genes are TRBV3-1 and TRBJ2-3; 7 bases fit TRBD1. The CDR3 is made up of 15 amino acids. The trim removed 4 bases at V and 3 bases at J, leaving 7 bases unmatched. Germline-derived CDR1 and CDR2 are LGHDT and YNNKEL (reference sequence). CDR3 residues: CASSPHPGGTDTQYF. The CDR3 nucleotides read TGTGCCAGCAGCCCCCATCCAGGGGGTACAGATACGCAGTATTTT.

CDR3 nucleotides: TGTGCCAGCAGCACCCCCTTTCTGAGCTATACGCAGTATTTT. It encodes CASSTPFLSYTQYF. J is TRBJ2-3 and V is TRBV27; D ambiguous. Germline CDR1 reads MNHEY; CDR2 reads SMNVEV (reference sequence). V lost 6 bases to trimming and J lost 7 bases, with 17 bases between them. CDR3 length: 14 residues.

This clonotype was seen at least ten times. The chain couples TRBV12-3 or TRBV12-4 to TRBJ2-2; D unclear. This CDR3 region has 12 residues. V dropped 6 bases and J dropped 6 bases, with 8 bases sitting between them. CDR3 loop: CASSLPSGELFF. For the CDR3, the DNA is TGTGCCAGCAGCCTCCCGTCCGGGGAGCTGTTTTTT.

The rearrangement joins TRBV11-2 to TRBJ2-1, with 9 nucleotides matching TRBD2. CDR1 and CDR2 (germline): SGHAT, FQNNGV. V shed 5 bases and J 8 bases; nucleotides not matched to a gene: 19. There are 18 residues in the CDR3. CDR3 region: CASSPGLAPGRGEDEQFF. For the CDR3, the DNA is TGTGCCAGCAGCCCGGGACTAGCTCCCGGGCGGGGGGAGGATGAGCAGTTCTTC. Full variable domain (remainder filled in from reference TRBV11-2 and TRBJ2-1): EAGVAQSPRYKIIEKRQSVAFWCNPISGHATLYWYQQILGQGPKLLIQFQNNGVVDDSQLPKDRFSAERLKGVDSTLKIQPAKLEDSAVYLCASSPGLAPGRGEDEQFFGPGTRLTVL.

This clonotype occurred a few times. The V and J genes are TRBV28 and TRBJ2-2; 10 positions match TRBD2. From germline, CDR1 is MDHEN and CDR2 SYDVKM. Losses at the gene ends were 6 bases for V and 8 bases for J; bases not matched to a gene: 9. The CDR3 extends over 15 amino acids. CDR3 in amino acids: CASRPSGGARGELFF. In DNA, the CDR3 is TGTGCCAGCAGACCCAGCGGGGGGGCACGAGGGGAGCTGTTTTTT.

The chain is built from TRBV2 and TRBJ1-6; D is unresolved. Trimming shortened V by 7 bases and J by 7 bases, and 17 bases separated the two germline ends. CDR1 is SNHLY and CDR2 is FYNNEI in the germline V gene. This CDR3 has 15 residues. CDR3 in DNA: TGTGCCAGCAAAATCGACGGAACCTGGAATTCACCCCTCCACTTT. Protein sequence: CASKIDGTWNSPLHF.

The table lists this clonotype with a few counts. The V and J genes are TRBV28 and TRBJ1-1, with D unclear. Germline assignment: CDR1 MDHEN and CDR2 SYDVKM. The V gene lost 3 bases and the J gene lost 5 bases, with 10 bases spanning the gap. This CDR3 contains 13 residues. CDR3 DNA: TGTGCCAGCAGTTTGAGGCTCGTTACTGAAGCTTTCTTT. Protein product: CASSLRLVTEAFF.

This clonotype was seen more than once but under ten times. DNA for the CDR3: TGTGCCAGTACCCCCTTCGCGGGACTCACAGATACGCAGTATTTT. This sequence encodes CASTPFAGLTDTQYF. The chain combines TRBV19 with TRBJ2-3; a possible D gene is TRBD2 (6 bases). Germline assignment: CDR1 LNHDA and CDR2 SQIVND (reference sequence). There are 15 residues in the CDR3. Trimming shortened V by 7 bases and J by 2 bases, and 16 bases separated the two germline ends.

The chain links TRBV24-1 to TRBJ1-5; 7 bases are shared with TRBD1. V lost 6 bases, J lost 2 bases, and 6 bases stayed unmatched. CDR3 length: 15 residues. Germline CDR1 reads KGHDR; CDR2 reads SFDVKD. The CDR3 bases are TGTGCCACCAGTTCCGGGACAGCAGGCAATCAGCCCCAGCATTTT. Amino acid sequence: CATSSGTAGNQPQHF.

This clonotype has a handful of counts. The J gene is TRBJ2-6, the V gene TRBV4-1, with D tentatively TRBD2 (6 bases). The CDR3 has 18 residues. CDR1 MGHRA and CDR2 YSYEKL come from the germline V gene. The V end lost 4 bases, the J end lost 1 base, and 17 bases lay between the germline ends. The CDR3 DNA is TGCGCCAGCAGCCCAGGTCGCGGGGTGAAATCTGGGGCCAACGTCCTGACTTTC. Encoded protein: CASSPGRGVKSGANVLTF.

This clonotype was seen a few times. The V gene is TRBV15, the J gene TRBJ1-2; D is possibly TRBD1 (5 bases). Germline assignment: CDR1 LNHNV and CDR2 YYDKDF (reference sequence). The CDR3 loop spans 14 amino acids. Trimming cost V 1 base and J 2 bases, with 8 bases left between them. The CDR3 sequence: CATSRGDLNYGYTF. CDR3 DNA sequence: TGTGCCACCAGCAGAGGGGACCTAAACTATGGCTACACCTTC.

This rearrangement joins TRBV20-1 to TRBJ2-5; D unresolved. V lost 2 bases and J 5 bases, leaving 18 bases between the germline ends. Germline lookup yields CDR1 DFQATT and CDR2 SNEGSKA (reference sequence). The CDR3 runs to 15 residues. The CDR3 nucleotides read TGCAGTGCTAGAACCCTTAGTGGGCCCGGGGAGACCCAGTACTTC. Translated: CSARTLSGPGETQYF.

The chain links TRBV12-3 or TRBV12-4 to TRBJ2-5; D is possibly TRBD1 or TRBD2 (6 bases each). Trimming took 4 bases from V and 5 from J, leaving 17 bases between them. The CDR3 is 15 residues long. As DNA, the CDR3 is TGTGCCAGCAGTTCCGGGGGCCAGGGAGTTGAGACCCAGTACTTC. It specifies CASSSGGQGVETQYF.